The rows below give T cell receptor beta chains drawn from one sample of a study of T cell changes during pregnancy in multiple sclerosis. Clones were sequenced by immunoSEQ multiplex PCR, and TCRdb holds only the in-frame ones, with some missing. The table shows roughly 40,000 clones, with about 90% occurring only once. Specimen: CD4+ T cells from peripheral blood mononuclear cells, collected after pregnancy. Source of these receptors: a female donor in good health, enrolled as a control in a pregnancy study. CDR3s include the opening cysteine and the closing phenylalanine or tryptophan. D genes are given only for firm matches. A clone size is listed for some rows: how often the clone was seen (once, few, many), or a class if it is expanded.

CDR3aa: CASSMGGHAYNSPLHF
CDR3nt: TGTGCCAGCAGCATGGGTGGGCATGCCTATAATTCACCCCTCCACTTT
d_gene: -
v_gene: TRBV28
j_gene: TRBJ1-6
abundance: -

CDR3aa: CASSLRDSSYNEQFF
CDR3nt: TGTGCCAGCAGCTTAAGGGACAGCTCCTACAATGAGCAGTTCTTC
d_gene: TRBD1
v_gene: TRBV7-8
j_gene: TRBJ2-1
abundance: -

CDR3aa: CASSESTQETQYF
CDR3nt: TGCGCCAGCAGTGAAAGCACCCAAGAGACCCAGTACTTC
d_gene: -
v_gene: TRBV10-1
j_gene: TRBJ2-5
abundance: -

CDR3aa: CASSLWGQNNQPQHF
CDR3nt: TGTGCCAGCAGCTTATGGGGACAGAACAATCAGCCCCAGCATTTT
d_gene: TRBD1
v_gene: TRBV7-6
j_gene: TRBJ1-5
abundance: -

CDR3aa: CASRPLTGNTGELFF
CDR3nt: TGTGCCAGCAGGCCCCTGACAGGAAACACCGGGGAGCTGTTTTTT
d_gene: -
v_gene: TRBV27
j_gene: TRBJ2-2
abundance: -

CDR3aa: CASSEAGGLYGYTF
CDR3nt: TGTGCCAGCAGTGAAGCGGGGGGGTTGTATGGCTACACCTTC
d_gene: -
v_gene: TRBV2
j_gene: TRBJ1-2
abundance: -

CDR3aa: CASSLSWEGLEKLFF
CDR3nt: TGTGCCAGCAGTTTATCTTGGGAGGGTTTGGAAAAACTGTTTTTT
d_gene: -
v_gene: TRBV28
j_gene: TRBJ1-4
abundance: -

CDR3aa: CASSIFLQETQYF
CDR3nt: TGTGCCAGCAGCATCTTTCTACAAGAGACCCAGTACTTC
d_gene: -
v_gene: TRBV2
j_gene: TRBJ2-5
abundance: -

CDR3aa: CASSLTSGNTEAFF
CDR3nt: TGTGCCAGCAGTTTAACCTCGGGGAACACTGAAGCTTTCTTT
d_gene: -
v_gene: TRBV28
j_gene: TRBJ1-1
abundance: -

CDR3aa: CASSSLPGLADNEQFF
CDR3nt: TGTGCCAGCAGCTCGCTACCGGGACTAGCGGACAATGAGCAGTTCTTC
d_gene: TRBD2
v_gene: TRBV11-2
j_gene: TRBJ2-1
abundance: -

CDR3aa: CATSREPSGNIDNEQFF
CDR3nt: TGTGCCACCAGCAGAGAGCCTAGCGGGAATATCGACAATGAGCAGTTCTTC
d_gene: TRBD2
v_gene: TRBV15
j_gene: TRBJ2-1
abundance: -

CDR3aa: CASSQVRRAGVSNTEAFF
CDR3nt: TGCGCCAGCAGCCAAGTAAGGCGGGCAGGAGTTTCGAACACTGAAGCTTTCTTT
d_gene: -
v_gene: TRBV4-1
j_gene: TRBJ1-1
abundance: -

CDR3aa: CASSWDRGDVEQYF
CDR3nt: TGCGCCAGCAGTTGGGACAGGGGGGACGTGGAGCAGTACTTC
d_gene: TRBD1
v_gene: TRBV5-1
j_gene: TRBJ2-7
abundance: -

CDR3aa: CAWSWEGQHNSPLHF
CDR3nt: TGTGCCTGGAGTTGGGAAGGACAACATAATTCACCCCTCCACTTT
d_gene: -
v_gene: TRBV30
j_gene: TRBJ1-6
abundance: -

CDR3aa: CAGSRDRGSGEQYF
CDR3nt: TGTGCCGGCAGCCGGGACAGGGGGTCGGGTGAGCAGTACTTC
d_gene: TRBD1
v_gene: TRBV2
j_gene: TRBJ2-7
abundance: -

CDR3aa: CSVDDRWGEAFF
CDR3nt: TGCAGCGTTGACGACAGATGGGGTGAAGCTTTCTTT
d_gene: -
v_gene: TRBV29-1
j_gene: TRBJ1-1
abundance: -

CDR3aa: CASSQDRIAGVFDEQFF
CDR3nt: TGTGCCAGCAGCCAAGATCGTATAGCGGGGGTGTTCGATGAGCAGTTCTTC
d_gene: TRBD2
v_gene: TRBV14
j_gene: TRBJ2-1
abundance: -

CDR3aa: CASSLGGSETQYF
CDR3nt: TGTGCCAGCAGTTTAGGGGGCTCGGAGACCCAGTACTTC
d_gene: TRBD1
v_gene: TRBV6-6
j_gene: TRBJ2-5
abundance: -

CDR3aa: CASSLRTGYNSPLHF
CDR3nt: TGTGCCAGCAGCTTGCGTACAGGGTATAATTCACCCCTCCACTTT
d_gene: -
v_gene: TRBV7-2
j_gene: TRBJ1-6
abundance: -

CDR3aa: CASTPGLAGGWNEQFF
CDR3nt: TGTGCCAGCACCCCAGGACTAGCGGGAGGGTGGAATGAGCAGTTCTTC
d_gene: TRBD2
v_gene: TRBV7-2
j_gene: TRBJ2-1
abundance: -

CDR3aa: CAWSRSGNSYEQYF
CDR3nt: TGTGCCTGGTCCCGTAGCGGGAACTCCTACGAGCAGTACTTC
d_gene: TRBD2
v_gene: TRBV30
j_gene: TRBJ2-7
abundance: -

CDR3aa: CASRLSTGGDAGNQPQHF
CDR3nt: TGTGCAAGTCGCTTATCGACTGGGGGGGACGCCGGGAATCAGCCCCAGCATTTT
d_gene: -
v_gene: TRBV12-2
j_gene: TRBJ1-5
abundance: few

CDR3aa: CASSEAGGTYNEQFF
CDR3nt: TGTGCCAGCAGCGAAGCGGGAGGGACCTACAATGAGCAGTTCTTC
d_gene: TRBD2
v_gene: TRBV9
j_gene: TRBJ2-1
abundance: -

CDR3aa: CASTVLGAGYTF
CDR3nt: TGTGCCAGCACCGTATTGGGGGCTGGCTACACCTTC
d_gene: -
v_gene: TRBV28
j_gene: TRBJ1-2
abundance: -

CDR3aa: CASSFRPLAGVIDTQYF
CDR3nt: TGTGCCAGCAGCTTCAGACCTCTAGCGGGAGTAATAGATACGCAGTATTTT
d_gene: TRBD2
v_gene: TRBV11-2
j_gene: TRBJ2-3
abundance: -

CDR3aa: CASSPAGDNSPLHF
CDR3nt: TGTGCCAGCTCACCGGCAGGGGATAATTCACCCCTCCACTTT
d_gene: -
v_gene: TRBV18
j_gene: TRBJ1-6
abundance: -

CDR3aa: CASSLFRVLAHGYTF
CDR3nt: TGTGCCAGCAGCTTGTTCCGGGTACTGGCTCATGGCTACACCTTC
d_gene: -
v_gene: TRBV5-4
j_gene: TRBJ1-2
abundance: few

CDR3aa: CAITTGNGSPLHF
CDR3nt: TGTGCCATCACTACAGGGAACGGGTCACCCCTCCACTTT
d_gene: -
v_gene: TRBV10-3
j_gene: TRBJ1-6
abundance: -

CDR3aa: CASLRNQPQHF
CDR3nt: TGTGCCAGCCTCCGCAATCAGCCCCAGCATTTT
d_gene: -
v_gene: TRBV28
j_gene: TRBJ1-5
abundance: -

CDR3aa: CASRQGENIQYF
CDR3nt: TGCGCCAGCCGACAGGGGGAAAACATTCAGTACTTC
d_gene: TRBD1
v_gene: TRBV5-1
j_gene: TRBJ2-4
abundance: -

CDR3aa: CASSLNGKTYEQYF
CDR3nt: TGTGCCAGCAGCTTAAACGGGAAGACCTACGAGCAGTACTTC
d_gene: -
v_gene: TRBV11-2
j_gene: TRBJ2-7
abundance: -

CDR3aa: CASSQFRGGFNNEQFF
CDR3nt: TGTGCCAGCAGCCAATTTCGGGGGGGATTTAACAATGAGCAGTTCTTC
d_gene: TRBD2
v_gene: TRBV14
j_gene: TRBJ2-1
abundance: few

CDR3aa: CASSAHTGTGGEKLFF
CDR3nt: TGTGCCAGCAGTGCTCATACCGGGACAGGGGGTGAAAAACTGTTTTTT
d_gene: TRBD1
v_gene: TRBV2
j_gene: TRBJ1-4
abundance: -

CDR3aa: CASSLYRLNRDRLYNEQFF
CDR3nt: TGTGCCAGCAGCCTCTATAGATTAAACCGGGACAGACTTTACAATGAGCAGTTCTTC
d_gene: TRBD1
v_gene: TRBV11-2
j_gene: TRBJ2-1
abundance: -

CDR3aa: CATSREGRGQPQHF
CDR3nt: TGTGCCACCAGCAGAGAAGGACGGGGTCAGCCCCAGCATTTT
d_gene: -
v_gene: TRBV15
j_gene: TRBJ1-5
abundance: few

CDR3aa: CASSFTGGGSVGELFF
CDR3nt: TGTGCCAGCAGCTTCACTGGCGGGGGGTCGGTCGGGGAGCTGTTTTTT
d_gene: TRBD2
v_gene: TRBV11-2
j_gene: TRBJ2-2
abundance: -

CDR3aa: CAISESDSNEQFF
CDR3nt: TGTGCCATCAGTGAGTCGGACTCCAATGAGCAGTTCTTC
d_gene: -
v_gene: TRBV10-3
j_gene: TRBJ2-1
abundance: -

CDR3aa: CASSLALAGGPHEQFF
CDR3nt: TGCGCCAGCAGCTTGGCCCTAGCGGGGGGGCCCCATGAGCAGTTCTTC
d_gene: TRBD2
v_gene: TRBV5-1
j_gene: TRBJ2-1
abundance: -

CDR3aa: CASGLVLGGRNTIYF
CDR3nt: TGTGCTAGTGGTTTGGTACTAGGGGGCAGGAACACCATATATTTT
d_gene: TRBD1
v_gene: TRBV12-5
j_gene: TRBJ1-3
abundance: -

CDR3aa: CASSYSTEGYTF
CDR3nt: TGTGCCAGCAGTTACTCGACAGAGGGCTACACCTTC
d_gene: -
v_gene: TRBV6-6
j_gene: TRBJ1-2
abundance: -

CDR3aa: CASSPPTGEAFF
CDR3nt: TGTGCCAGCAGTCCCCCGACAGGGGAAGCTTTCTTT
d_gene: TRBD1
v_gene: TRBV28
j_gene: TRBJ1-1
abundance: -

CDR3aa: CASGRTSGGAYEQFF
CDR3nt: TGTGCTAGTGGGCGGACTAGCGGGGGGGCCTATGAGCAGTTCTTC
d_gene: TRBD2
v_gene: TRBV12-5
j_gene: TRBJ2-1
abundance: -

CDR3aa: CASSPRWGWGSSGANVLTF
CDR3nt: TGTGCCAGCAGTCCCAGGTGGGGCTGGGGAAGCTCTGGGGCCAACGTCCTGACTTTC
d_gene: -
v_gene: TRBV13
j_gene: TRBJ2-6
abundance: -

CDR3aa: CASSSQGTGNTIYF
CDR3nt: TGTGCCAGCAGCTCACAGGGGACTGGAAACACCATATATTTT
d_gene: TRBD1
v_gene: TRBV11-2
j_gene: TRBJ1-3
abundance: -

CDR3aa: CASSARGVFAEAFF
CDR3nt: TGTGCCAGCAGTGCCAGGGGTGTGTTTGCTGAAGCTTTCTTT
d_gene: -
v_gene: TRBV28
j_gene: TRBJ1-1
abundance: -

CDR3aa: CASSLFGQGETQYF
CDR3nt: TGTGCCAGCAGCTTATTCGGACAGGGGGAGACCCAGTACTTC
d_gene: TRBD1
v_gene: TRBV7-2
j_gene: TRBJ2-5
abundance: once

CDR3aa: CASSLAVRGATDTQYF
CDR3nt: TGCGCCAGCAGCTTGGCTGTGCGGGGGGCCACAGATACGCAGTATTTT
d_gene: TRBD2
v_gene: TRBV5-1
j_gene: TRBJ2-3
abundance: -

CDR3aa: CASSQSSKLFF
CDR3nt: TGCGCCAGCAGCCAATCGAGTAAGCTGTTTTTT
d_gene: -
v_gene: TRBV4-1
j_gene: TRBJ1-4
abundance: once

CDR3aa: CASSSQGGGEKLFF
CDR3nt: TGTGCCAGCAGTTCCCAGGGGGGCGGTGAAAAACTGTTTTTT
d_gene: TRBD1
v_gene: TRBV6-5
j_gene: TRBJ1-4
abundance: -

CDR3aa: CASSSGGNTEAFF
CDR3nt: TGTGCCAGCAGCAGCGGGGGGAACACTGAAGCTTTCTTT
d_gene: -
v_gene: TRBV7-9
j_gene: TRBJ1-1
abundance: -

CDR3aa: CASSSSPGESPLHF
CDR3nt: TGTGCCAGCAGTTCAAGCCCAGGGGAATCACCCCTCCACTTT
d_gene: -
v_gene: TRBV6-6
j_gene: TRBJ1-6
abundance: -

CDR3aa: CASSADLSTDTQYF
CDR3nt: TGTGCCAGCAGTGCGGACTTAAGCACAGATACGCAGTATTTT
d_gene: -
v_gene: TRBV6-4
j_gene: TRBJ2-3
abundance: -